Presented here are 25 T cell receptor beta chains from one specimen sequenced in a study of vaccination effects on CD4 cells after COVID-19 (dated by TCRdb to 2022 to 2024). Antigen specificity for these receptors is unknown. In the ViraFEST assay, PBMC were stimulated with viral peptide pools, and antigen-specific CD4+ T cell clonotypes were then identified by expansion using TCR sequencing. After about 10 days of culture, CD4+ T cells were isolated with the EasySep CD4+ T cell isolation kit. The library was generated by the immunoSEQ multiplex PCR assay. Not all clones reach the TCRdb copy of this immuneACCESS table, which keeps in-frame sequences only. Checked studies attribute under half of the gap to unresolved V genes and leave the rest unexplained. Present in this sample are around 54,000 clones, 65% to 90% of which were seen just once. 2% to 2.5% of the sample is in the top ten clones. Material: CD4+ T cells from PBMCs cultured with HCoV-229E spike peptides, obtained before COVID-19 vaccination. Reading the label with the study, this specimen's cell subset or site is: HCoV-229E spike overlapping peptide pool stimulation. These TCRs come from a human donor who received a COVID-19 vaccine.

The V call is TRBV6-6, the J call TRBJ2-1, with a possible D match to TRBD1 (5 bases). The germline V gene encodes CDR1 MNHNY and CDR2 SVGAGI (reference sequence). The length of the CDR3 is 15 residues. V was pared by 6 bases and J by 6 bases, with 18 bases between. CDR3: CASRGPGRVGNEQFF. The CDR3 DNA reads as TGTGCCAGCAGGGGCCCGGGCAGGGTGGGCAATGAGCAGTTCTTC.

V and J are TRBV18 and TRBJ2-6; D is uncertain. Trimming stripped 3 bases from V and 0 bases from J, with 0 bases between. Germline lookup yields CDR1 KGHSH and CDR2 LQKENI. CDR3 length equals 13 residues. CDR3 coding DNA: TGTGCCAGCTCACCCTCTGGGGCCAACGTCCTGACTTTC. Translated, it gives CASSPSGANVLTF.

The gene calls are TRBV19 and TRBJ1-6; D not resolved. Germline values: CDR1 LNHDA, CDR2 SQIVND (reference sequence). The V end lost 7 bases, the J end lost 10 bases, and 14 bases lay between the germline ends. The CDR3 has 13 residues. CDR3 loop: CASKLNSRSPLHF. The CDR3 nucleotides are TGTGCCAGTAAGTTGAACAGTCGGTCACCCCTCCACTTT.

The chain employs TRBV3-1 (or the pseudogene TRBV3-2) and TRBJ2-1, with 11 bases lining up with TRBD1. V was clipped by 6 bases and J by 9 bases; unmatched bases: 10. CDR1 is LGHDT, CDR2 YNNKEL, per germline (reference sequence). The CDR3 loop spans 15 amino acids. The CDR3, as DNA: TGTGCCAGCAGGCGGTCGGACAGGGGGCTCGGTGAGCAGTTCTTC. Protein sequence: CASRRSDRGLGEQFF.

V and J are TRBV5-1 and TRBJ1-1; D call uncertain. V shed 1 base and J shed 6 bases, with 10 bases lying between them. From germline, CDR1 is SGHRS and CDR2 YFSETQ. CDR3 length equals 13 residues. DNA of the CDR3: TGCGCCAGCAGCTTGATGGGGTCCTCTGAAGCTTTCTTT. Its translation: CASSLMGSSEAFF.

V is TRBV18 and J is TRBJ2-5; 9 bases map to TRBD1. This CDR3 comprises 14 residues. Trimming removed 3 bases from V and 2 bases from J; junction bases left unmatched: 1. Looked up from germline, CDR1 is KGHSH and CDR2 is LQKENI. The CDR3 region has the DNA TGTGCCAGCTCACCCGGACAGGGGCAAGAGACCCAGTACTTC. Translating gives CASSPGQGQETQYF.

The chain combines TRBV7-3 with TRBJ2-1; 9 bases are a match to TRBD2. With V trimmed by 5 bases and J by 9 bases, 14 bases remained unmatched. Germline V lookup: CDR1 SGHTA, CDR2 FQGTGA. This CDR3 is 16 amino acids long. CDR3 sequence: CASSHRSAGGVSEQFF. The CDR3 DNA follows: TGTGCCAGCAGCCACCGATCGGCGGGGGGGGTTAGTGAGCAGTTCTTC.

V and J are TRBV3-1 (or the pseudogene TRBV3-2) and TRBJ1-2, with D possibly being TRBD1 (5 bases). CDR1 LGHDT and CDR2 YNNKEL come from the germline V gene (reference sequence). The CDR3 contains 15 residues. V was pared by 4 bases and J by 3 bases, with 15 bases between. CDR3 nucleotide sequence: TGTGCCAGCAGCCGTCTCGGGGGGAGACACTATGGCTACACCTTC. Translation: CASSRLGGRHYGYTF.

The chain recombines TRBV24-1 with TRBJ2-3; 13 nucleotides line up with TRBD2. J gave up 1 base and V 4 bases, and 4 bases lay outside the gene matches. Germline assignment: CDR1 KGHDR and CDR2 SFDVKD. CDR3 length equals 17 residues. CDR3 sequence (DNA): TGTGCCACCAGTGACCCAGGGACTAGCGGGGGCACAGATACGCAGTATTTT. It yields the protein CATSDPGTSGGTDTQYF.

The genes are TRBV18 and TRBJ1-5; tentative D call: TRBD1 (5 bases). Trimming stripped 3 bases from V and 3 bases from J, with 12 bases between. Looked up from germline, CDR1 is KGHSH and CDR2 is LQKENI. The CDR3 runs to 15 residues. The CDR3 loop reads CASSPSGTFNQPQHF. In nucleotides, the CDR3 is TGTGCCAGCTCACCCTCAGGGACGTTCAATCAGCCCCAGCATTTT.

J is TRBJ1-2 and V is TRBV19, with D possibly TRBD1 on 6 matching bases. The CDR3 spans 15 residues. The V gene's germline CDR1 is LNHDA and CDR2 SQIVND (reference sequence). The V gene lost 8 bases and the J gene lost 1 base, with 17 bases spanning the gap. This chain's CDR3 is CASSRPDSINYGYTF. The CDR3 DNA sequence: TGTGCCAGTTCCCGCCCGGACAGTATTAACTATGGCTACACCTTC.

This clone was detected only a few times. This chain links TRBV7-3 with TRBJ1-2, with D possibly being TRBD1 (5 bases). V was clipped by 5 bases and J by 1 base, with 14 bases between them. Germline CDR1 reads SGHTA; CDR2 reads FQGTGA. The CDR3 covers 15 residues. The chain's CDR3 is CASSPGGRDNYGYTF. For the CDR3, the DNA is TGTGCCAGCAGCCCAGGCGGCAGGGATAACTATGGCTACACCTTC. Looking up the rest from reference TRBV7-3 and TRBJ1-2 gives the full variable domain: GAGVSQTPSNKVTEKGKYVELRCDPISGHTALYWYRQSLGQGPEFLIYFQGTGAADDSGLPNDRFFAVRPEGSVSTLKIQRTERGDSAVYLCASSPGGRDNYGYTFGSGTRLTVV.

The V and J genes are TRBV7-9 and TRBJ2-1; D is uncertain. The germline V and J ends were trimmed by 0 bases and 4 bases, with 7 bases remaining between them. The germline CDR1 and CDR2 sequences are SEHNR and FQNEAQ (reference sequence). CDR3 length: 14 residues. CDR3 coding DNA: TGTGCCAGCAGCTTAGCCGACTCTTACAATGAGCAGTTCTTC. It translates to CASSLADSYNEQFF.

This rearrangement joins TRBV6-5 to TRBJ2-1; tentative D call: TRBD2 (6 bases). V dropped 11 bases and J dropped 0 bases, with 11 bases sitting between them. Germline CDR1 reads MNHEY; CDR2 reads SVGAGI. The CDR3 sequence is 13 residues long. The chain's CDR3 is CAAGKGSYNEQFF. CDR3 in DNA: TGTGCCGCGGGGAAGGGCTCCTACAATGAGCAGTTCTTC.

V gene TRBV7-9 combines with J gene TRBJ1-1; 10 bases align to TRBD1. V gave up 4 bases and J gave up 4 bases; unmatched junction bases: 6. The length of the CDR3 is 15 residues. Germline V gene sequence: CDR1 SEHNR, CDR2 FQNEAQ (reference sequence). The CDR3 sequence is CASSSGWTGGTEAFF. Written as DNA, the CDR3 is TGTGCCAGCAGCTCGGGATGGACAGGGGGCACTGAAGCTTTCTTT.

The chain uses TRBV3-1 (or the pseudogene TRBV3-2) and TRBJ2-6, with a tentative D call TRBD2 (6 bases). Germline V gene sequence: CDR1 LGHDT, CDR2 YNNKEL (reference sequence). V lost 3 bases, J lost 1 base, and 13 bases lay in between. The CDR3 contains 17 residues. CDR3 sequence reads: CASSQGEVGSGANVLTF. CDR3 sequence (DNA): TGTGCCAGCAGCCAGGGGGAGGTCGGGTCTGGGGCCAACGTCCTGACTTTC.

This clone was recorded only once. The chain is built from TRBV27 and TRBJ1-4; D is unresolved. Trimming pared 3 bases from V and 2 bases from J, leaving 7 bases between. The CDR3 spans 14 residues. Germline values: CDR1 MNHEY, CDR2 SMNVEV (reference sequence). For the CDR3, the DNA is TGTGCCAGCAGTTTTGGGTCCACTAATGAAAAACTGTTTTTT. This translates into CASSFGSTNEKLFF.

This chain uses TRBV6-5 with TRBJ2-7; the D gene is possibly TRBD2 (7 bases). Trimming took 10 bases from V and 2 from J, leaving 15 bases between them. Germline values: CDR1 MNHEY, CDR2 SVGAGI. The CDR3 covers 13 residues. CDR3 nucleotide sequence: TGTGCCACCTCGGGGGGCCCCCCCTACGAGCAGTACGTC. Its protein product is CATSGGPPYEQYV.

V and J are TRBV3-1 (or the pseudogene TRBV3-2) and TRBJ1-2; the match to TRBD1 covers 7 bases. Losses at the gene ends were 4 bases for V and 5 bases for J; bases not matched to a gene: 7. The CDR3 has 14 residues. The V gene's germline CDR1 is LGHDT and CDR2 YNNKEL (reference sequence). The CDR3 bases are TGTGCCAGCAGCCTCCGGGACAGATTTTATGGCTACACCTTC. This encodes CASSLRDRFYGYTF.

This chain links TRBV2 with TRBJ1-6; 7 bases map to TRBD1. The CDR3 is made up of 16 amino acids. CDR1 and CDR2 (germline): SNHLY, FYNNEI. V was clipped by 7 bases and J by 2 bases; unmatched bases: 8. The CDR3 nucleotides read TGTGCCAGCATTCAGACAGGGAATGCCTATAATTCACCCCTCCACTTT. It yields the protein CASIQTGNAYNSPLHF.

Only a few counts were recorded for this clone. The chain combines TRBV6-4 with TRBJ2-3, with D possibly matching TRBD2 (5 bases). The CDR3 is 13 residues long. Germline V lookup: CDR1 MRHNA, CDR2 SNTAGT. V shed 0 bases and J shed 11 bases, with 12 bases lying between them. CDR3 nucleotides: TGTGCCAGCAGTGACTCGGAGGTCCAGGAGCAGTATTTT. Its protein product is CASSDSEVQEQYF.

The chain has TRBV23-1 and TRBJ2-1, with D possibly TRBD1 on 5 matching bases. TRBV23-1 is noted as an ORF with a role that remains uncertain. V lost 6 bases, J lost 0 bases, and 18 bases lay in between. CDR3 size: 17 residues. CDR3 sequence reads: CASSPEQARSSYNEQFF. The CDR3 coding sequence is TGCGCCAGCAGCCCGGAACAGGCGAGGAGCTCCTACAATGAGCAGTTCTTC.

The chain has TRBV24-1 and TRBJ2-1; D perhaps matches TRBD2 (5 bases). The CDR3 runs to 14 residues. The V and J ends lost 1 base and 6 bases respectively, with 9 bases between them. Germline V gene sequence: CDR1 KGHDR, CDR2 SFDVKD. The CDR3 spells CATSDLRRGNEQFF. In DNA, the CDR3 is TGTGCCACCAGTGATTTACGTCGGGGCAATGAGCAGTTCTTC.

In DNA form, the CDR3 reads TGCGCCAGCAGCTTGGAAGGGGGAGTGAACACTGAAGCTTTCTTT. It encodes CASSLEGGVNTEAFF. This rearrangement joins TRBV5-1 to TRBJ1-1; D might be TRBD1 (6 bases). V was clipped by 0 bases and J by 0 bases, with 9 bases between them. Per germline, CDR1 SGHRS and CDR2 YFSETQ. This CDR3 is built from 15 residues.

This clone has more than one count but fewer than ten. V and J are TRBV7-9 and TRBJ2-2; D remains unclear. V was trimmed by 4 bases and J by 0 bases, leaving 9 bases between them. This CDR3 has 15 amino acids. Germline lookup yields CDR1 SEHNR and CDR2 FQNEAQ (reference sequence). The CDR3 sequence is CASSSVGANTGELFF. CDR3 in DNA: TGTGCCAGCAGCTCTGTAGGAGCGAACACCGGGGAGCTGTTTTTT.